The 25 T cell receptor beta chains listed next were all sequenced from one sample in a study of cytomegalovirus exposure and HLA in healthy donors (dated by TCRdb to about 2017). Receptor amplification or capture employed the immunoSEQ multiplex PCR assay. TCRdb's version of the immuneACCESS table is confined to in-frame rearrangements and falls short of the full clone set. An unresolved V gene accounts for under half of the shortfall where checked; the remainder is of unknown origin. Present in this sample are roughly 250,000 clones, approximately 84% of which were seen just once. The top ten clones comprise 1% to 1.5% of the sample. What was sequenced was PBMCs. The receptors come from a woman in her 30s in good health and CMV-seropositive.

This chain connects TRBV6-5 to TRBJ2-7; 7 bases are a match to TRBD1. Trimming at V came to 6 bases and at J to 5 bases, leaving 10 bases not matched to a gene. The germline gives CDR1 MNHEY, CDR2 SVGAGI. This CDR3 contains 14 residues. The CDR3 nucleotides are TGTGCCAGCAGCAGACAGGGCGGTATGCACGAGCAGTACTTC. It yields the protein CASSRQGGMHEQYF.

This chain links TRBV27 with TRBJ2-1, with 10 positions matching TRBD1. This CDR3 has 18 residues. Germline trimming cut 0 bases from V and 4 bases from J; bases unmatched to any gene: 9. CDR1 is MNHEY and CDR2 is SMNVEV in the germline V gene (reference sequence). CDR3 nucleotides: TGTGCCAGCAGTTTATCGCCTTCCGGGACAGGGGAGTACAATGAGCAGTTCTTC. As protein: CASSLSPSGTGEYNEQFF.

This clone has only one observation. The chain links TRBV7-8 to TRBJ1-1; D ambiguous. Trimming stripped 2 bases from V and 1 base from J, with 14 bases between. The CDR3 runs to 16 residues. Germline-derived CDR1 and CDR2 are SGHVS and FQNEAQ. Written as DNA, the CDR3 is TGTGCCAGCAGCTTAACACAGCAAGAGGGGAACACTGAAGCTTTCTTT. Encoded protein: CASSLTQQEGNTEAFF.

CDR3 amino acids: CASSPPPRSSGANVLTF. For the CDR3, the DNA is TGTGCCAGCTCACCACCGCCCAGAAGCTCTGGGGCCAACGTCCTGACTTTC. J is TRBJ2-6 and V is TRBV18, with unresolved D. The CDR3 length is 17 residues. The V end lost 0 bases, the J end lost 0 bases, and 9 bases lay between the germline ends. CDR1 and CDR2 (germline): KGHSH, LQKENI.

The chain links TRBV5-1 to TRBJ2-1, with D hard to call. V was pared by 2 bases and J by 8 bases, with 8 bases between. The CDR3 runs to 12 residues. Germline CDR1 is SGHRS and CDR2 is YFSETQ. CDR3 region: CASSLNLDEQFF. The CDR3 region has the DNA TGCGCCAGCAGCTTAAATCTCGATGAGCAGTTCTTC.

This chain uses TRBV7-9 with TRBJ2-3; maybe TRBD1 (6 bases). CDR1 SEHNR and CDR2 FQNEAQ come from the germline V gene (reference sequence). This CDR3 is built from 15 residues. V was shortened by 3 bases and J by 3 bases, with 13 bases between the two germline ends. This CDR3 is CASSFQGQGTDTQYF. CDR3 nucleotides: TGTGCCAGCAGCTTCCAGGGGCAGGGAACAGATACGCAGTATTTT.

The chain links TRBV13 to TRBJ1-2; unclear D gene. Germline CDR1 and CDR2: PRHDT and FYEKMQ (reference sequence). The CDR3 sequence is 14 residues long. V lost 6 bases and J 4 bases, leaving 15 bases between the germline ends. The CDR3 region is CASSHSSLFYGYTF. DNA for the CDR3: TGTGCCAGCAGTCACAGCAGTCTTTTCTATGGCTACACCTTC.

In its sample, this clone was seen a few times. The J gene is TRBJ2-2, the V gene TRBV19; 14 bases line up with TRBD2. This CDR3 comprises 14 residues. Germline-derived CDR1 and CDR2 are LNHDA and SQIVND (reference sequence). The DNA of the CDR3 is TGTGTCCTGACTAGCGGGAGGGAAGTCGGGGAGCTGTTTTTT. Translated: CVLTSGREVGELFF.

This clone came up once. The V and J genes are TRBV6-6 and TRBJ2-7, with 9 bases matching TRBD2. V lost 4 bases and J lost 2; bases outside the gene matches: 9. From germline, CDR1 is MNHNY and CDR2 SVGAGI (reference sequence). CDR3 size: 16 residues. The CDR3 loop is CASSSPSTSGTYEQYF. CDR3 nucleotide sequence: TGTGCCAGCAGTTCCCCATCGACTAGCGGAACCTACGAGCAGTACTTC.

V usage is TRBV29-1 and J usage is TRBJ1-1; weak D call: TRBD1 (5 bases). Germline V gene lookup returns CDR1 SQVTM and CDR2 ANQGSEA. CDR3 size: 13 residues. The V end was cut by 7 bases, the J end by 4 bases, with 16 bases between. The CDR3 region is CSGVGHRGTEAFF. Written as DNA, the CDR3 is TGCAGCGGCGTAGGACACCGAGGCACTGAAGCTTTCTTT.

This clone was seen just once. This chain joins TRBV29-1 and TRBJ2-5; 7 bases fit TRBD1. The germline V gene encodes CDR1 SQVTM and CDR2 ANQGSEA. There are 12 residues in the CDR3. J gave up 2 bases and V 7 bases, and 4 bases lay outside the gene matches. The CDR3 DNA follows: TGCAGCGCCCAGGGACAGCAAGAGACCCAGTACTTC. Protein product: CSAQGQQETQYF.

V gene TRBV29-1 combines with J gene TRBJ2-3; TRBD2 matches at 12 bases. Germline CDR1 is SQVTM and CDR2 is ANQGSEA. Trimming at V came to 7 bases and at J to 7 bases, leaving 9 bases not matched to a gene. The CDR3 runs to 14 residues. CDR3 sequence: CSGNLAGGPNTQYF. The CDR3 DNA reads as TGCAGCGGGAATCTAGCGGGAGGGCCAAATACGCAGTATTTT.

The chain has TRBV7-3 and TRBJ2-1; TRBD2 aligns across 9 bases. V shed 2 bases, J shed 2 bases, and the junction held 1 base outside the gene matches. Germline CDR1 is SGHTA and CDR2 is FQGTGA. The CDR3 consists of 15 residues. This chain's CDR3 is CASSLAGGPYNEQFF. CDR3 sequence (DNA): TGTGCCAGCAGCTTAGCGGGAGGGCCCTACAATGAGCAGTTCTTC. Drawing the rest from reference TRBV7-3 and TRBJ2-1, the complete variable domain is GAGVSQTPSNKVTEKGKYVELRCDPISGHTALYWYRQSLGQGPEFLIYFQGTGAADDSGLPNDRFFAVRPEGSVSTLKIQRTERGDSAVYLCASSLAGGPYNEQFFGPGTRLTVL.

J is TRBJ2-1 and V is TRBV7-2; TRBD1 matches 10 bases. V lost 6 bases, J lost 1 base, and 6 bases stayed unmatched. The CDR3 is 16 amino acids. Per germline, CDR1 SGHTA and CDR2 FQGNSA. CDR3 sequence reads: CASRPTGGVSYNEQFF. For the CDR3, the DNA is TGTGCCAGCAGACCGACAGGGGGCGTATCCTACAATGAGCAGTTCTTC.

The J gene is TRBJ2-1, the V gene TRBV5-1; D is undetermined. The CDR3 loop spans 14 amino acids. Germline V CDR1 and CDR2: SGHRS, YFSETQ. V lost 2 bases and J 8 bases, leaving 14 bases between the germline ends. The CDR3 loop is CASSFTNQVDEQFF. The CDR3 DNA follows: TGCGCCAGCAGCTTTACGAACCAGGTCGATGAGCAGTTCTTC.

The CDR3 DNA is TGCGCCAGCAGCTTGGGGACTAGCGGAAGCTACAATGAGCAGTTCTTC. Its translation: CASSLGTSGSYNEQFF. J is TRBJ2-1 and V is TRBV5-1; 10 positions agree with TRBD2. The CDR3 totals 16 residues. CDR1 SGHRS and CDR2 YFSETQ come from the germline V gene. The V gene end was trimmed by 0 bases and the J gene end by 3 bases; junction bases not matched to a gene: 3.

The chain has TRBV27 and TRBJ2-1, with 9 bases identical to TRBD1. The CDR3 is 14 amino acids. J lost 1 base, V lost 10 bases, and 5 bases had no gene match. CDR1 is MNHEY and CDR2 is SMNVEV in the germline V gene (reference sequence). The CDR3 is CATVGQGSYNEQFF. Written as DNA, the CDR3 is TGTGCCACCGTGGGACAGGGTTCCTACAATGAGCAGTTCTTC.

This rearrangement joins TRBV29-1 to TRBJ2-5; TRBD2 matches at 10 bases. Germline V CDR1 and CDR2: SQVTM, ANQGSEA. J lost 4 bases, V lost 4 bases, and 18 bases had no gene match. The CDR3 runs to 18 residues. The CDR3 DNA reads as TGCAGCGTTGGTCTCTCGGTCCGTAGCGGGAGGTGGCTAGAGACCCAGTACTTC. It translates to CSVGLSVRSGRWLETQYF.

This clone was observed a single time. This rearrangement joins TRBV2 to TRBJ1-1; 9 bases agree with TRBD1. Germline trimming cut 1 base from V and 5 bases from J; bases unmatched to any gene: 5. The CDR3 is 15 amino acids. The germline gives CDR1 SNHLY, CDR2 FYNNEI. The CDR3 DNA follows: TGTGCCAGCAGTGAAGGGACAGGGGCCCCGACTGAAGCTTTCTTT. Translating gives CASSEGTGAPTEAFF.

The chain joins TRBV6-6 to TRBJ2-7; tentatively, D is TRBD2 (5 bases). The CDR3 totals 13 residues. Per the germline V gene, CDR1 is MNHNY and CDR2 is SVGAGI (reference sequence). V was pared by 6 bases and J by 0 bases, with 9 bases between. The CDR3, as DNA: TGTGCCAGCAGCTCCGGGGTCTCCTACGAGCAGTACTTC. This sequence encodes CASSSGVSYEQYF.

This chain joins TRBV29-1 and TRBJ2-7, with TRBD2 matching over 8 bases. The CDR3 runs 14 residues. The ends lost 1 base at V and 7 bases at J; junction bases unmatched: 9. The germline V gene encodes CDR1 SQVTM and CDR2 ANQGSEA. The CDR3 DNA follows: TGCAGCGTTGAAGGAGGACTAGCTGGGGAAGAGCAGTACTTC. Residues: CSVEGGLAGEEQYF.

The CDR3 nucleotides are TGCGCCAGCATTCCAGCGGGACAGGGTAACACCGGGGAGCTGTTTTTT. This codes for CASIPAGQGNTGELFF. The chain is built from TRBV5-1 and TRBJ2-2; 9 bases map to TRBD1. CDR1 is SGHRS, CDR2 YFSETQ, per germline. V dropped 6 bases and J dropped 2; count of bases not matched to a gene: 8. The CDR3 length is 16 residues.

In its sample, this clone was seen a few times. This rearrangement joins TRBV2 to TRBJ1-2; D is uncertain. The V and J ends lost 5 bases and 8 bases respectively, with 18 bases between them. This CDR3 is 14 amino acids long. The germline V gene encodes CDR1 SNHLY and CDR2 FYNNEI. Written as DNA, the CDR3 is TGTGCCAGCAGTTATAACCCGGGAGCTGGGGGCTACACCTTC. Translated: CASSYNPGAGGYTF.

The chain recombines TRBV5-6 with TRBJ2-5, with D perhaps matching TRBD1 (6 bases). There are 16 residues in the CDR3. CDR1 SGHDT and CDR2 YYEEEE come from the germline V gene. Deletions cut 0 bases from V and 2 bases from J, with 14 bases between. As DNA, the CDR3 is TGTGCCAGCAGCTTGGTTGGGGACACCCTACAAGAGACCCAGTACTTC. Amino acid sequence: CASSLVGDTLQETQYF.

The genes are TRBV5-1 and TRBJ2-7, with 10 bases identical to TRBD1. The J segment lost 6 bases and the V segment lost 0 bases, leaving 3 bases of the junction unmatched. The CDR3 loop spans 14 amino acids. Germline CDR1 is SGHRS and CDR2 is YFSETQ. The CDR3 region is CASSLGQGAFEQYF. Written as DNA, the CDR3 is TGCGCCAGCAGCTTGGGACAGGGGGCCTTCGAGCAGTACTTC.